Below, one TCR beta chain is given with its context. Using its own MiXCR run on the RT-PCR reads, TCRdb lists one record per CDR3 protein. The sample yields tens of thousands of distinct CDR3 sequences, approximately 5.2% seen once. The data were taken from a study of patients and donors after allogeneic stem cell transplantation. V lost 3 bases to trimming and J lost 6 bases, with 19 bases between them. Germline assignment: CDR1 DFQATT and CDR2 SNEGSKA (reference sequence). The CDR3 spans 15 residues. This chain connects TRBV20-1 to TRBJ2-3; tentatively, D is TRBD2 (5 bases). This clonotype was sampled from a human donor who was either an allogeneic HSCT recipient or a stem cell or donor lymphocyte infusion donor (not recorded which). It is not recorded whose cells these are; they may come from a transplant donor. The source material was blood, either unsorted or a sorted T cell fraction (not recorded which). In nucleotides, the CDR3 is TGCAGTGCTAGTAAACGGGATATTCACTGGGATACGCAGTATTTT. Its protein product is CSASKRDIHWDTQYF.